This T cell receptor (beta chain) was recorded in a study of T cell responses to AZD1222 COVID-19 vaccine. Study findings and constraints: Nearly half of the spike-specific TCRs reportedly recognize variant regions that carry no mutations. Among the donors, most were white British and more were female, and clonal diversity was possibly underestimated.

Generated by immunoSEQ multiplex PCR, the TCRdb table keeps only in-frame clones and is missing some. The profile shows 25,000 to 40,000 clones, 88% of them singletons. Only a few counts were recorded for this clone. Antigen: not known. The J segment lost 3 bases and the V segment lost 5 bases, leaving 6 bases of the junction unmatched. Germline V CDR1 and CDR2: PRHDT, FYEKMQ (reference sequence). This CDR3 comprises 16 residues. The V call is TRBV13, the J call TRBJ2-1; 11 nucleotides agree with TRBD2. Here the sequenced sample was peripheral blood, taken 28 days after the second AZD1222 dose. The TCR originated in an adult who received the AZD1222 COVID-19 vaccine. The CDR3 protein is CASSPPLAGGYNEQFF. The CDR3 DNA follows: TGTGCCAGCAGCCCACCCCTAGCGGGGGGCTACAATGAGCAGTTCTTC. The full variable domain, completed using reference TRBV13 and TRBJ2-1, is AAGVIQSPRHLIKEKRETATLKCYPIPRHDTVYWYQQGPGQDPQFLISFYEKMQSDKGSIPDRFSAQQFSDYHSELNMSSLELGDSALYFCASSPPLAGGYNEQFFGPGTRLTVL.